The 8 T cell receptor beta chains in this list originate from one sample, sequenced in a study of blood T cell repertoires in COVID-19. Only in-frame clones appear in the TCRdb table, and some are missing; sequencing was by immunoSEQ multiplex PCR. The data show more than 200,000 clones, with about 88% seen just once and 2.1% held by the top ten. The sample taken for sequencing was peripheral blood. These receptors were taken from a woman between 40 and 50 years old who had recovered from COVID-19.

This rearrangement joins TRBV7-9 to TRBJ2-2; 9 bases match TRBD2. Germline-derived CDR1 and CDR2 are SEHNR and FQNEAQ (reference sequence). After removal of 6 bases from V and 4 bases from J, the junction contained 9 bases not matched to a gene. This CDR3 comprises 16 residues. The CDR3 protein is CASREAGGGGTGELFF. The CDR3 region has the DNA TGTGCCAGCAGGGAAGCGGGAGGAGGAGGCACCGGGGAGCTGTTTTTT.

This sequence joins TRBV7-9 and TRBJ2-7; 10 nucleotides align to TRBD2. V lost 5 bases and J lost 0; bases outside the gene matches: 4. The germline CDR1 and CDR2 sequences are SEHNR and FQNEAQ (reference sequence). CDR3 length: 15 residues. The chain's CDR3 is CASSPRTSGSYEQYF. The CDR3 DNA reads as TGTGCCAGCAGCCCCCGGACTAGCGGCTCCTACGAGCAGTACTTC.

The gene calls are TRBV27 and TRBJ2-6; D may be TRBD2 (6 bases). V was shortened by 4 bases and J by 0 bases, with 10 bases between the two germline ends. CDR3 length equals 16 residues. CDR1 is MNHEY and CDR2 is SMNVEV in the germline V gene (reference sequence). CDR3 DNA: TGTGCCAGCAGTTGGAGGGGTGCCTCTGGGGCCAACGTCCTGACTTTC. Its protein product is CASSWRGASGANVLTF.

The rearrangement links TRBV5-5 to TRBJ2-4; unclear D gene. V gave up 2 bases and J gave up 0 bases, with 6 bases separating them. This CDR3 has 14 residues. Germline CDR1 reads SGHKS; CDR2 reads YYEKEE (reference sequence). The CDR3 DNA reads TGTGCCAGCAGCTTCCCCCTAGCCAAAAACATTCAGTACTTC. This gives the protein CASSFPLAKNIQYF.

The gene calls are TRBV29-1 and TRBJ1-2, with TRBD1 identical over 7 bases. The ends lost 2 bases at V and 4 bases at J; junction bases unmatched: 13. The CDR3 is made up of 16 amino acids. In germline, CDR1 is SQVTM, CDR2 ANQGSEA. DNA for the CDR3: TGCAGCGTTGAATCCCCCGCAGGGGGAATTTCCTATGGCTACACCTTC. Translating gives CSVESPAGGISYGYTF. Supplemented by reference TRBV29-1 and TRBJ1-2, the full variable domain reads SAVISQKPSRDICQRGTSLTIQCQVDSQVTMMFWYRQQPGQSLTLIATANQGSEATYESGFVIDKFPISRPNLTFSTLTVSNMSPEDSSIYLCSVESPAGGISYGYTFGSGTRLTVV.

This clone occurred a few times. Other DNA sequences in this specimen translate into the identical CDR3. The chain is built from TRBV30 and TRBJ1-5; maybe TRBD1 (6 bases). Trimming left V 3 bases short and J 4 bases short, with 10 bases between. The CDR3 loop spans 13 amino acids. Looked up from germline, CDR1 is GTSNPN and CDR2 is SVGIG (reference sequence). Written as DNA, the CDR3 is TGTGCCTGGAGCAACAGGGATAATCAGCCCCAGCATTTT. Protein: CAWSNRDNQPQHF.

This clone has just one count. The CDR3: CASSETDRFSEAFF. In DNA form, the CDR3 reads TGTGCCAGCAGTGAGACTGACAGGTTTTCTGAAGCTTTCTTT. The chain employs TRBV25-1 and TRBJ1-1, with D tentatively TRBD1 (6 bases). V lost 3 bases to trimming and J lost 6 bases, with 14 bases between them. CDR3 length: 14 amino acids. Germline V gene data show CDR1 as MGHDK and CDR2 as SYGVNS.

This chain joins TRBV7-9 and TRBJ2-7, with 10 bases fitting TRBD2. Looked up from germline, CDR1 is SEHNR and CDR2 is FQNEAQ (reference sequence). The CDR3 runs 17 residues. The J segment lost 7 bases and the V segment lost 1 base, leaving 13 bases of the junction unmatched. The CDR3 reads CASSLGGWLAGAREQYF. The CDR3 coding sequence is TGTGCCAGCAGCTTAGGAGGATGGCTAGCGGGAGCGAGGGAGCAGTACTTC.